This TCR beta chain appears in the sequencing data of a study of human T cells and chemical hapten exposure. This clonotype was seen more than once but under ten times. The antigen remains undetermined. With V trimmed by 7 bases and J by 8 bases, 3 bases remained unmatched. Germline CDR1 is SQVTM and CDR2 is ANQGSEA. CDR3 length equals 11 residues. Stated time point: pre-sensitization, week 0. Treatment given: therapeutic diphenylcyclopropenone sensitization with weekly scalp DPC. As the library was built, unique molecular identifiers were attached to individual cDNA molecules. TCRdb processed the RACE reads anew with MiXCR; each CDR3 protein has one entry. The sample lists about 120,000 distinct CDR3 sequences; approximately 15% were seen once. Overall study findings and caveats: PT1 expanded TCR counts and patch test score correlated positively.

The receptor comes from a woman in her late teens or twenties with alopecia areata. Some clones in this sample may be carry-over from other donors' samples. Sample: whole blood, taken in connection with sensitization to the hapten diphenylcyclopropenone (DPC). The rearrangement joins TRBV29-1 to TRBJ2-4; 9 bases match TRBD1. CDR3 in DNA: TGCAGCGGGGGACAGGGATACATTCAGTACTTC. Translation gives CSGGQGYIQYF.